This T cell receptor (beta chain) was identified in a study of CD8 T cells in ankylosing spondylitis. Study findings and constraints: Reports of some motif variants in reactive arthritis synovial fluid and blood predate this one.

To note about this clonotype: The antigen is undetermined.

For TCR beta, libraries came from quantitative 5'-RACE with molecular barcodes. TCRdb fed the 5' RACE reads into MiXCR, producing one record per CDR3 protein. The table lists about 360,000 distinct CDR3 sequences, about 15% of them singletons. Looked up from germline, CDR1 is MGHRA and CDR2 is YSYEKL. V lost 0 bases to trimming and J lost 11 bases, with 13 bases between them. The CDR3 is 13 amino acids. The origin of this receptor is a male donor with ankylosing spondylitis or in good health (not recorded which). The specimen sequenced was blood, either unsorted or a sorted T cell fraction (not recorded which). The gene calls are TRBV4-1 and TRBJ1-1; D ambiguous. CDR3 sequence: CASSQEAAVEAFF. In nucleotides, the CDR3 is TGCGCCAGCAGCCAAGAGGCAGCGGTGGAGGCTTTCTTT.